The following is a T cell receptor beta chain sequence with its context. The antigen is not known. These data come from a study of blood T cells in healthy people across ages. General study findings and limits: It was the long-lived donors that had more naive CD4+ cells and higher diversity than aged donors.

Then a second PCR, running about 6 to 11 cycles, was carried out with a sample-barcoded 5' primer and a J-beta primer mix. TCRdb called the 5' RACE reads again in MiXCR, with one record for every CDR3 protein. The sample carries roughly 2 million distinct CDR3 sequences, around half recorded once. This CDR3 has 16 residues. Trimming removed 4 bases from V and 4 bases from J, with 17 bases in between. Germline V lookup: CDR1 SGHTA, CDR2 FQGNSA. The rearrangement joins TRBV7-2 to TRBJ2-1, with D maybe TRBD2 (6 bases). The clonotype was recovered from a woman in her thirties or forties in good health. Sequencing was performed on blood. The DNA for the CDR3 is TGTGCCAGCAGCTCAAGTGGCGGGACCAGGTACAATGAGCAGTTCTTC. The encoded protein is CASSSSGGTRYNEQFF.